The following is a T cell receptor (beta chain) sequence with its context. This entry belongs to a study of control samples from healthy donors and cancer patients. The CDR3 runs to 15 residues. Trimming cost V 2 bases and J 7 bases; bases outside gene matches: 9. Germline V gene lookup returns CDR1 SGHNT and CDR2 YYREEE (reference sequence). Sequenced by immunoSEQ multiplex PCR; TCRdb stores in-frame clones only, minus some. Of around 130,000 clones listed, 85% to 90% were seen once; the top ten hold around 7.6%. This sequence originates from a man aged 45-60 years with head and neck cancer. The chain joins TRBV5-4 to TRBJ1-2; 9 bases line up with TRBD1. The sample was PBMCs. The CDR3 region has the DNA TGTGCCAGCAGCTTAAATCCGGGACAGGGCTCTGGCTACACCTTC. Protein: CASSLNPGQGSGYTF.